Below are 28 T cell receptor beta chains sequenced from a single sample in a study of cytomegalovirus exposure and HLA in healthy donors. The PCR had 60 Vbeta and 13 Jbeta primers. Only in-frame clones appear in the TCRdb table, and some are missing; sequencing was by immunoSEQ multiplex PCR. This table holds roughly 200,000 clones, 82% found once. Sequenced sample: PBMCs. The receptors derive from a woman aged 40 to 50 in good health and CMV-seronegative.

J is TRBJ1-5 and V is TRBV9; TRBD1 is a possible D gene (6 bases). Germline V gene sequence: CDR1 SGDLS, CDR2 YYNGEE. The CDR3 extends over 15 amino acids. The germline V and J ends were trimmed by 3 bases and 3 bases, with 13 bases remaining between them. CDR3 coding DNA: TGTGCCAGCAGCGGTGGACAGTCATTCAATCAGCCCCAGCATTTT. This translates into CASSGGQSFNQPQHF.

CDR3 amino acids: CASSQTSGRLYEQYF. CDR3 nucleotides: TGTGCCAGCAGCCAGACTAGCGGGAGATTATACGAGCAGTACTTC. The rearrangement links TRBV7-2 to TRBJ2-7, with 12 positions matching TRBD2. The CDR3 consists of 15 residues. The trim removed 5 bases at V and 4 bases at J, leaving 6 bases unmatched. Germline V CDR1 and CDR2: SGHTA, FQGNSA. Full variable domain (outside the CDR3, taken from reference TRBV7-2 and TRBJ2-7): GAGVSQSPSNKVTEKGKDVELRCDPISGHTALYWYRQSLGQGLEFLIYFQGNSAPDKSGLPSDRFSAERTGGSVSTLTIQRTQQEDSAVYLCASSQTSGRLYEQYFGPGTRLTVT.

V usage is TRBV27 and J usage is TRBJ2-7; D remains unclear. There are 13 residues in the CDR3. The germline V and J ends were trimmed by 2 bases and 3 bases, with 8 bases remaining between them. CDR1 and CDR2 from the germline V gene are MNHEY and SMNVEV (reference sequence). The DNA of the CDR3 is TGTGCCAGCAGTTTAACCGAGTACTACGAGCAGTACTTC. This translates into CASSLTEYYEQYF.

The rearrangement joins TRBV27 to TRBJ1-2; TRBD1 agrees at 8 bases. The V gene's germline CDR1 is MNHEY and CDR2 SMNVEV (reference sequence). This CDR3 contains 13 residues. Germline trimming cut 6 bases from V and 6 bases from J; bases unmatched to any gene: 6. The CDR3 region is CASSLSTGDGYTF. The CDR3 coding sequence is TGTGCCAGCAGCCTATCGACAGGGGATGGCTACACCTTC.

The chain links TRBV5-6 to TRBJ1-4; 10 bases align to TRBD1. Unmatched junction bases numbered 3, after V lost 3 bases and J lost 7 bases. The CDR3 consists of 14 residues. CDR1 and CDR2 from the germline V gene are SGHDT and YYEEEE. CDR3 loop: CASSSRDRGEKLFF. CDR3 sequence (DNA): TGTGCCAGCAGCTCCCGGGACAGGGGTGAAAAACTGTTTTTT.

The chain is built from TRBV2 and TRBJ2-7; 10 positions agree with TRBD1. The CDR3 totals 14 residues. Germline trimming cut 8 bases from V and 6 bases from J; bases unmatched to any gene: 10. Germline lookup yields CDR1 SNHLY and CDR2 FYNNEI. In nucleotides, the CDR3 is TGTGCCAGCGTAGGGTTGGGACAGGGGAGCGAGCAGTACTTC. Translation: CASVGLGQGSEQYF.

J is TRBJ2-2 and V is TRBV27; 13 bases agree with TRBD2. This CDR3 spans 18 amino acids. The germline V gene has CDR1 MNHEY and CDR2 SMNVEV (reference sequence). V was clipped by 5 bases and J by 1 base; unmatched bases: 7. The CDR3 DNA reads as TGTGCCAGCAGTGCCGGACTAGCGGGAGCTTGGAACACCGGGGAGCTGTTTTTT. Translation: CASSAGLAGAWNTGELFF.

The chain carries TRBV2 and TRBJ2-7; 7 bases map to TRBD2. This CDR3 region has 16 residues. The ends lost 6 bases at V and 4 bases at J; junction bases unmatched: 15. The germline V gene encodes CDR1 SNHLY and CDR2 FYNNEI. Here the CDR3 reads CASSHRLASPGYEQYF. DNA of the CDR3: TGTGCCAGCAGCCACAGACTAGCTAGTCCGGGTTACGAGCAGTACTTC.

This chain joins TRBV27 and TRBJ2-1; D is uncertain. The CDR3 has 13 residues. V dropped 8 bases and J dropped 8 bases, with 16 bases sitting between them. The V gene's germline CDR1 is MNHEY and CDR2 SMNVEV (reference sequence). CDR3 coding DNA: TGTGCCAGCTCCGGTGGGCCTACATATGAGCAGTTCTTC. This sequence encodes CASSGGPTYEQFF.

The chain carries TRBV2 and TRBJ2-1; 9 bases agree with TRBD2. The V and J ends lost 9 bases and 3 bases, in that order; junction bases with no gene match: 6. The CDR3 spans 14 residues. Germline assignment: CDR1 SNHLY and CDR2 FYNNEI. CDR3 sequence reads: CASKREVIYNEQFF. As DNA, the CDR3 is TGTGCCAGTAAGCGGGAGGTGATCTACAATGAGCAGTTCTTC.

The rearrangement joins TRBV7-2 to TRBJ1-2, with D hard to call. The V gene's germline CDR1 is SGHTA and CDR2 FQGNSA. The CDR3 extends over 13 amino acids. V was cut by 5 bases and J by 3 bases, with 10 bases left in between. The DNA for the CDR3 is TGTGCCAGCAGCCCAGGTAGAGACTATGGCTACACCTTC. Translated: CASSPGRDYGYTF.

This sequence joins TRBV19 and TRBJ1-1; a weak D match, TRBD1 (5 bases). CDR3 length: 14 amino acids. Germline CDR1 reads LNHDA; CDR2 reads SQIVND (reference sequence). Trimming took off 7 bases at V and 1 base at J, with 13 bases between the two ends. The CDR3 DNA is TGTGCCAGTAACGGAGGGACGCCGAACACTGAAGCTTTCTTT. As protein: CASNGGTPNTEAFF.

This clone appeared a few times. With a much larger clone just one base away, this may be a read error. The chain has TRBV27 and TRBJ1-2, with TRBD1 as a possible D gene (6 bases). The V end was cut by 4 bases, the J end by 2 bases, with 8 bases between. CDR1 MNHEY and CDR2 SMNVEV come from the germline V gene (reference sequence). The CDR3 is 13 residues long. The CDR3 nucleotides are TGTGCCAGCAGTTCCACAGGGAACTATGGCTACACCTTC. Protein: CASSSTGNYGYTF.

This clone was found a few times. The chain has TRBV5-4 and TRBJ1-4; 10 positions match TRBD1. CDR3 length: 14 amino acids. The V gene's germline CDR1 is SGHNT and CDR2 YYREEE (reference sequence). The J segment lost 8 bases and the V segment lost 3 bases, leaving 4 bases of the junction unmatched. CDR3 residues: CASSSADRGEKLFF. CDR3 nucleotides: TGTGCCAGCAGCTCGGCGGACAGGGGGGAAAAACTGTTTTTT.

The V gene is TRBV27, the J gene TRBJ2-1; TRBD2 matches at 7 bases. CDR1 and CDR2 from the germline V gene are MNHEY and SMNVEV (reference sequence). V trimming: 6 bases; J trimming: 2 bases; junction bases outside the gene matches: 4. CDR3 length: 14 residues. CDR3 sequence reads: CASREAGAYNEQFF. The CDR3 nucleotides read TGTGCCAGCAGGGAGGCGGGAGCCTACAATGAGCAGTTCTTC.

The chain employs TRBV28 and TRBJ2-7; TRBD2 matches 7 bases. Germline CDR1 is MDHEN and CDR2 is SYDVKM. This CDR3 comprises 16 residues. V lost 5 bases and J lost 2; bases outside the gene matches: 12. The CDR3 coding sequence is TGTGCCAGCAGTCCCCCCCAGGGACTACCACCCTACGAGCAGTACTTC. This encodes CASSPPQGLPPYEQYF.

This sequence joins TRBV30 and TRBJ1-5; 7 bases fit TRBD1. CDR1 and CDR2 from the germline V gene are GTSNPN and SVGIG (reference sequence). With V trimmed by 3 bases and J by 4 bases, 3 bases remained unmatched. CDR3 length equals 13 residues. The CDR3 loop reads CAWRPQGNQPQHF. CDR3 DNA sequence: TGTGCCTGGAGGCCACAGGGGAATCAGCCCCAGCATTTT.

The chain is built from TRBV10-1 and TRBJ2-1, with D maybe TRBD1 (6 bases). From germline, CDR1 is WNHNN and CDR2 SYGVQD (reference sequence). Deletions cut 8 bases from V and 9 bases from J, with 20 bases between. This CDR3 contains 14 residues. The CDR3 DNA sequence: TGCGCCAGCTCTCCCGGGACACAAAGGAGTGAGCAGTTCTTC. Translation gives CASSPGTQRSEQFF.

The chain links TRBV19 to TRBJ2-5; maybe TRBD1 (6 bases). V lost 6 bases and J lost 11, with 19 bases in between. The CDR3 has 13 residues. Germline-derived CDR1 and CDR2 are LNHDA and SQIVND (reference sequence). CDR3 residues: CASSKDREREQYF. In nucleotides, the CDR3 is TGTGCCAGTAGCAAGGACAGAGAAAGGGAGCAGTACTTC.

V gene TRBV5-1 combines with J gene TRBJ1-2; D unclear. The CDR3 runs 14 residues. The germline CDR1 and CDR2 sequences are SGHRS and YFSETQ. V was clipped by 1 base and J by 6 bases, with 13 bases between them. This CDR3 is CASSLWPGSNGYTF. The CDR3 DNA follows: TGCGCCAGCAGCTTGTGGCCAGGATCAAATGGCTACACCTTC.

The chain recombines TRBV7-9 with TRBJ2-7; TRBD2 matches 11 bases. CDR3 length equals 15 residues. CDR1 SEHNR and CDR2 FQNEAQ come from the germline V gene (reference sequence). V lost 10 bases to trimming and J lost 2 bases; unmatched junction nucleotides: 10. The CDR3 DNA reads as TGTGCCACCCGATCGACTAGCGGGATTACCTACGAGCAGTACTTC. Translating gives CATRSTSGITYEQYF.

V gene TRBV4-1 combines with J gene TRBJ1-2, with D perhaps TRBD1 (5 bases). The CDR3 runs to 16 residues. CDR1 and CDR2 from the germline V gene are MGHRA and YSYEKL. The V end lost 1 base, the J end lost 0 bases, and 12 bases lay between the germline ends. The CDR3 region has the DNA TGCGCCAGCAGCCAAGGCCCTGCGGGGGCTAACTATGGCTACACCTTC. Protein sequence: CASSQGPAGANYGYTF.

The CDR3: CASSGMSRSEAFF. The CDR3 DNA reads TGTGCCAGCAGTGGTATGTCTCGTTCTGAAGCTTTCTTT. The genes are TRBV2 and TRBJ1-1; D gene unclear. The CDR3 spans 13 residues. The germline gives CDR1 SNHLY, CDR2 FYNNEI. The V end lost 4 bases, the J end lost 6 bases, and 12 bases lay between the germline ends. The full variable domain, rest sourced from reference TRBV2 and TRBJ1-1, is EPEVTQTPSHQVTQMGQEVILRCVPISNHLYFYWYRQILGQKVEFLVSFYNNEISEKSEIFDDQFSVERPDGSNFTLKIRSTKLEDSAMYFCASSGMSRSEAFFGQGTRLTVV.

The rearrangement links TRBV30 to TRBJ2-1; possibly TRBD2 for D (5 bases). This CDR3 comprises 14 residues. Germline CDR1 and CDR2: GTSNPN and SVGIG (reference sequence). Between the trimmed V and J ends, which lost 0 bases and 5 bases, there was a span of 11 bases. CDR3 in DNA: TGTGCCTGGAGTGTAGGGCTAGCCAACAATGAGCAGTTCTTC. Translating gives CAWSVGLANNEQFF.

V gene TRBV6-5 combines with J gene TRBJ1-2; unclear D gene. Per germline, CDR1 MNHEY and CDR2 SVGAGI. The CDR3 has 13 amino acids. Trimming took 2 bases from V and 2 from J, leaving 6 bases between them. The CDR3 DNA reads as TGTGCCAGCAGTTACGGCAGGAACTATGGCTACACCTTC. It encodes CASSYGRNYGYTF.

This clone was seen just once. The chain links TRBV28 to TRBJ1-5; D not certain. Trimming pared 7 bases from V and 9 bases from J, leaving 10 bases between. Germline CDR1 reads MDHEN; CDR2 reads SYDVKM. The length of the CDR3 is 11 residues. CDR3 sequence reads: CASNGSGPQHF. The CDR3 DNA follows: TGTGCCAGCAATGGGTCGGGGCCCCAGCATTTT.

The rearrangement joins TRBV5-1 to TRBJ1-1; D is unresolved. Germline loops: CDR1 SGHRS, CDR2 YFSETQ. The CDR3 contains 15 residues. V lost 4 bases, J lost 6 bases, and 19 bases lay in between. Here the CDR3 reads CASSPLDLIGSEAFF. The CDR3 DNA reads TGCGCCAGCAGCCCCTTGGACTTAATCGGGTCTGAAGCTTTCTTT.

This chain joins TRBV2 and TRBJ1-5; D possibly corresponds to TRBD1 (6 bases). CDR3 length equals 14 residues. CDR1 and CDR2 (germline): SNHLY, FYNNEI. Trimming cost V 4 bases and J 7 bases, with 14 bases left between them. This CDR3 is CASSGPGGGQPQHF. In DNA, the CDR3 is TGTGCCAGCAGTGGCCCGGGAGGGGGACAGCCCCAGCATTTT.